One sample yielded the 15 T cell receptor beta chains listed below, sequenced in a study of HIV-infected children after antiretroviral therapy interruption. A 3' RACE protocol on RNA, with unique molecular identifiers, produced the TCR library. TCRdb fed the 3' RACE reads into MiXCR, producing one record per CDR3 protein. This table holds about 40,000 distinct CDR3 sequences, about 6% found once. Sample treatment: PENTA 11 planned treatment interruption arm or continuous ART arm. The input for sequencing was CD45RA+ CD4+ T cells from PBMCs, pooled from several time points, taken from a donor given antiretroviral therapy, either interrupted or continuous. As to subset: naive CD4+ CD45RA+ CD45RO- T cells. These receptor sequences come from a pool of human donors with HIV.

This clonotype was counted many times. The rearrangement links TRBV12-3 or TRBV12-4 to TRBJ2-7, with 7 bases aligning to TRBD2. The CDR3 extends over 16 amino acids. V was pared by 6 bases and J by 1 base, with 12 bases of the junction left unmatched. The CDR3 sequence is CASRSQVRGDSYEQYF. The CDR3, as DNA: TGTGCCAGCAGGTCACAGGTCCGGGGGGATTCCTACGAGCAGTACTTC.

This clonotype was recorded at least ten times. The chain employs TRBV20-1 and TRBJ2-5; 7 nucleotides match TRBD2. Per the germline V gene, CDR1 is DFQATT and CDR2 is SNEGSKA (reference sequence). Trimming took 0 bases from V and 1 from J; bases not matched to a gene: 2. The CDR3 is 14 residues long. DNA of the CDR3: TGCAGTGCTAGAGATCCGGGAGGCCAAGAGACCCAGTACTTC. Residues: CSARDPGGQETQYF.

A few counts support this clonotype. The chain has TRBV6-6 and TRBJ1-5; D might be TRBD1 (6 bases). The V gene lost 7 bases and the J gene lost 4 bases, with 17 bases spanning the gap. The length of the CDR3 is 15 residues. The germline gives CDR1 MNHNY, CDR2 SVGAGI (reference sequence). This CDR3 is CASKDGQKENQPQHF. The CDR3 nucleotides are TGTGCCAGCAAAGACGGACAGAAAGAAAATCAGCCCCAGCATTTT.

This clonotype appeared many times. The chain couples TRBV12-3 or TRBV12-4 to TRBJ2-4; D remains ambiguous. The ends were cut back, 6 bases at V and 3 bases at J, with 12 bases in the middle. This CDR3 contains 14 residues. CDR3 amino acids: CASSHRRLKNIQYF. CDR3 nucleotide sequence: TGTGCCAGCAGCCACCGTAGGCTCAAAAACATTCAGTACTTC.

This clonotype occurred many times. The chain carries TRBV12-3 or TRBV12-4 and TRBJ2-1, with 8 bases fitting TRBD2. The V and J ends lost 5 bases and 3 bases, in that order; junction bases with no gene match: 0. CDR3 length equals 13 residues. The CDR3 here is CASSRGGYNEQFF. In nucleotides, the CDR3 is TGTGCCAGCAGTCGGGGGGGCTACAATGAGCAGTTCTTC.

This clonotype was counted many times. This chain uses TRBV15 with TRBJ2-3, with 8 bases matching TRBD2. Germline V gene lookup returns CDR1 LNHNV and CDR2 YYDKDF (reference sequence). J was trimmed by 3 bases and V by 0 bases; bases with no gene match: 5. The CDR3 contains 16 residues. The CDR3 nucleotides read TGTGCCACCAGCAGAGATAGCGGGAAGGTAACAGATACGCAGTATTTT. It codes for CATSRDSGKVTDTQYF.

In this sample, this clonotype turned up many times. In nucleotides, the CDR3 is TGCAGCCTAAAGTACAATGAGCAGTTCTTC. It specifies CSLKYNEQFF. The chain recombines TRBV20-1 with TRBJ2-1; D ambiguous. CDR3 length: 10 residues. CDR1 is DFQATT and CDR2 is SNEGSKA in the germline V gene (reference sequence).

The chain recombines TRBV20-1 with TRBJ2-2; 12 bases agree with TRBD2. J lost 5 bases, V lost 6 bases, and 4 bases had no gene match. The CDR3 runs 14 residues. Germline assignment: CDR1 DFQATT and CDR2 SNEGSKA (reference sequence). DNA of the CDR3: TGCAGTGCCTATACTAGCGGGGGGACCGGGGAGCTGTTTTTT. The encoded protein is CSAYTSGGTGELFF.

This clonotype was found many times. The V gene is TRBV7-2, the J gene TRBJ1-3; 7 bases fit TRBD1. Germline CDR1 and CDR2: SGHTA and FQGNSA. The CDR3 has 17 amino acids. V lost 1 base and J lost 4; bases outside the gene matches: 10. The CDR3 DNA follows: TGTGCCAGCAGCTTAGGGACAGGTTTGCTTGGAGGAAACACCATATATTTT. Translated: CASSLGTGLLGGNTIYF.

This clonotype was found many times. The gene calls are TRBV19 and TRBJ2-7, with 10 bases aligning to TRBD2. The CDR3 sequence is 18 residues long. CDR1 and CDR2 (germline): LNHDA, SQIVND (reference sequence). Trimming took 9 bases from V and 0 from J; bases not matched to a gene: 17. The DNA of the CDR3 is TGTGCCAGCCGGCTTAGGGTCTTGCTAGCGGGGGCCTCCTACGAGCAGTACTTC. Amino acid sequence: CASRLRVLLAGASYEQYF.

This clonotype was observed at least ten times. The rearrangement joins TRBV20-1 to TRBJ1-5; no firm D call. CDR3 length: 12 residues. Looked up from germline, CDR1 is DFQATT and CDR2 is SNEGSKA (reference sequence). Trimming took 2 bases from V and 7 from J, leaving 9 bases between them. CDR3 bases: TGCAGTGCTAGACACTCGGGCCAGCCCCAGCATTTT. It encodes CSARHSGQPQHF.

This clonotype was seen repeatedly, ten times or more. DNA of the CDR3: TGCAGTGCTAGAAAGGGTAGCCAAGAGACCCAGTACTTC. This codes for CSARKGSQETQYF. The rearrangement uses TRBV20-1 and TRBJ2-5; no definite D call. Per germline, CDR1 DFQATT and CDR2 SNEGSKA (reference sequence). V was pared by 2 bases and J by 1 base, with 8 bases between. This CDR3 contains 13 residues.

This clonotype came up many times. This chain connects TRBV27 to TRBJ2-3; D gene unclear. The length of the CDR3 is 13 residues. The ends were cut back, 2 bases at V and 4 bases at J, with 7 bases in the middle. Germline V gene lookup returns CDR1 MNHEY and CDR2 SMNVEV (reference sequence). The CDR3 DNA follows: TGTGCCAGCAGTTTAATCCGTCCAGATACGCAGTATTTT. Amino acid sequence: CASSLIRPDTQYF.

V is TRBV5-1 and J is TRBJ1-3, with D uncertain. The germline V gene encodes CDR1 SGHRS and CDR2 YFSETQ. The CDR3 loop spans 13 amino acids. Trimming removed 7 bases from V and 8 bases from J, with 16 bases in between. In nucleotides, the CDR3 is TGCGCCAGCCGTGAGGTGGCTTTGGACACCATATATTTT. Encoded protein: CASREVALDTIYF.

Only a few counts were recorded for this clonotype. This sequence joins TRBV11-3 and TRBJ2-1; D may be TRBD2 (5 bases). CDR3 size: 15 residues. The germline CDR1 and CDR2 sequences are SGHNT and YENEEA. Trimming removed 5 bases from V and 8 bases from J, with 19 bases in between. CDR3 nucleotides: TGTGCCAGCAGCCCGGATCTAAACGGGGATCATGAGCAGTTCTTC. Amino acid sequence: CASSPDLNGDHEQFF.